These 30 T cell receptor beta chains were all obtained from the same sample, sequenced in a study of blood T cell repertoires in COVID-19 (dated by TCRdb to the early 2020s). The library relied on the immunoSEQ multiplex PCR assay. TCRdb holds this immuneACCESS table with in-frame rearrangements only. Some clones are missing; in checked studies, unresolved V genes explain under half, and the rest has no known cause. The sample records 85,000 to 95,000 clones, 80% to 95% of which are singletons. The ten top clones hold 3.5% to 4% of the sample. Sample: peripheral blood. The origin of the receptors is a woman aged 50 to 60 in a cohort sampled during active COVID-19.

The chain has TRBV29-1 and TRBJ2-3; 11 bases agree with TRBD2. J lost 4 bases, V lost 4 bases, and 4 bases had no gene match. Germline V gives CDR1 SQVTM, CDR2 ANQGSEA. The CDR3 is 14 residues long. The CDR3 is CSVGSSGRSDTQYF. The CDR3 DNA reads as TGCAGCGTTGGGTCTAGCGGGAGGTCAGATACGCAGTATTTT.

The CDR3 DNA follows: TGTGCCAGCAGCTTACTACCCGGGGGCAATCAGCCCCAGCATTTT. It specifies CASSLLPGGNQPQHF. The chain uses TRBV7-6 and TRBJ1-5; no definite D call. V was clipped by 2 bases and J by 2 bases, with 10 bases between them. The CDR3 covers 15 residues. CDR1 and CDR2 from the germline V gene are SGHVS and FNYEAQ.

This clone showed up just once. The chain has TRBV7-4 and TRBJ2-7, with a possible D match to TRBD1 (5 bases). Germline V gene sequence: CDR1 SGHVT, CDR2 SQSDAQ. This CDR3 is 15 amino acids long. The V gene lost 4 bases and the J gene lost 2 bases, with 15 bases spanning the gap. CDR3 sequence: CASSSSSGAAYEQYF. CDR3 DNA sequence: TGTGCCAGCAGCTCCTCCTCTGGGGCAGCCTACGAGCAGTACTTC.

The chain uses TRBV19 and TRBJ1-1; possibly TRBD1 for D (5 bases). CDR3 length equals 15 residues. The germline gives CDR1 LNHDA, CDR2 SQIVND (reference sequence). Trimming took off 1 base at V and 1 base at J, with 10 bases between the two ends. The CDR3 DNA reads as TGTGCCAGTAGTATAGGTGCGACAGCGAACACTGAAGCTTTCTTT. Translating gives CASSIGATANTEAFF.

The chain couples TRBV5-1 to TRBJ2-3; TRBD1 matches 12 bases. Germline assignment: CDR1 SGHRS and CDR2 YFSETQ. Trimming took 4 bases from V and 3 from J; bases not matched to a gene: 3. The CDR3 length is 15 residues. As DNA, the CDR3 is TGCGCCAGCAGCGCGGGACAGGGGGCAACAGATACGCAGTATTTT. Translated: CASSAGQGATDTQYF. The full variable domain, completed using reference TRBV5-1 and TRBJ2-3, is KAGVTQTPRYLIKTRGQQVTLSCSPISGHRSVSWYQQTPGQGLQFLFEYFSETQRNKGNFPGRFSGRQFSNSRSEMNVSTLELGDSALYLCASSAGQGATDTQYFGPGTRLTVL.

The V call is TRBV7-2, the J call TRBJ2-1, with D possibly matching TRBD1 (6 bases). CDR3 length: 13 residues. Germline V gene data show CDR1 as SGHTA and CDR2 as FQGNSA. Trimming took 8 bases from V and 8 from J, leaving 16 bases between them. CDR3 in DNA: TGTGCCAGCTGGGGCGGGCCAGGGGATGAGCAGTTCTTC. This translates into CASWGGPGDEQFF.

The V and J genes are TRBV19 and TRBJ1-2; 8 bases are a match to TRBD1. Unmatched junction bases numbered 5, after V lost 10 bases and J lost 4 bases. Germline loops: CDR1 LNHDA, CDR2 SQIVND (reference sequence). CDR3 length: 12 residues. The CDR3 nucleotides read TGTGCCACTCAGGGGGCGGGCTATGGCTACACCTTC. Its protein is CATQGAGYGYTF.

The chain carries TRBV10-1 and TRBJ2-1; weak D call: TRBD2 (6 bases). In germline, CDR1 is WNHNN, CDR2 SYGVQD (reference sequence). With 3 bases removed from V and 4 bases from J, the gap between germline ends came to 10 bases. The CDR3 covers 14 residues. The DNA for the CDR3 is TGCGCCAGCAGTGAAAGCGGGTATTACAATGAGCAGTTCTTC. Translating gives CASSESGYYNEQFF.

CDR3 residues: CASSKGRQGLDGANVLTF. The CDR3 nucleotides are TGTGCCAGCAGCAAAGGCAGACAGGGATTGGATGGGGCCAACGTCCTGACTTTC. The V gene is TRBV21-1, the J gene TRBJ2-6; TRBD1, the table's D call, lacks a check against the DNA. TRBV21-1 is marked as a pseudogene. The CDR3 has 18 residues.

The chain is built from TRBV27 and TRBJ2-5; D is possibly TRBD1 (6 bases). The germline CDR1 and CDR2 sequences are MNHEY and SMNVEV (reference sequence). The ends were cut back, 6 bases at V and 4 bases at J, with 15 bases in the middle. The CDR3 runs to 14 residues. The CDR3 DNA reads TGTGCCAGCAGGGACACAGGGCGTGGAGAGACCCAGTACTTC. This codes for CASRDTGRGETQYF.

The J gene is TRBJ2-1, the V gene TRBV5-4; D may be TRBD2 (6 bases). The CDR3 is 15 amino acids. Trimming left V 4 bases short and J 2 bases short, with 13 bases between. CDR1 SGHNT and CDR2 YYREEE come from the germline V gene (reference sequence). CDR3 nucleotide sequence: TGTGCCAGCAGCCCCGGGAGTGGCACCTACAATGAGCAGTTCTTC. Translation gives CASSPGSGTYNEQFF.

The chain recombines TRBV29-1 with TRBJ1-2; TRBD1 is a possible D gene (5 bases). The germline CDR1 and CDR2 sequences are SQVTM and ANQGSEA. V lost 7 bases and J 5 bases, leaving 20 bases between the germline ends. There are 14 residues in the CDR3. CDR3 sequence reads: CSAVRGGEQYGYTF. The CDR3 bases are TGCAGCGCCGTGAGGGGAGGGGAGCAATATGGCTACACCTTC.

The chain links TRBV6-5 to TRBJ2-3; 9 nucleotides match TRBD1. The V segment lost 6 bases and the J segment 3 bases; nucleotides outside the gene matches: 7. This CDR3 comprises 15 residues. The germline gives CDR1 MNHEY, CDR2 SVGAGI. DNA of the CDR3: TGTGCCAGCAGCGACAGGGGGAGTGGGACAGATACGCAGTATTTT. This gives the protein CASSDRGSGTDTQYF.

CDR3 sequence: CASSWGRVGNEQFF. As DNA, the CDR3 is TGTGCCAGTAGTTGGGGCAGGGTCGGCAATGAGCAGTTCTTC. J is TRBJ2-1 and V is TRBV19, with D tentatively TRBD1 (5 bases). The CDR3 is made up of 14 amino acids. V dropped 5 bases and J dropped 6 bases, with 14 bases sitting between them. Per germline, CDR1 LNHDA and CDR2 SQIVND (reference sequence).

The chain couples TRBV7-9 to TRBJ2-5, with D perhaps matching TRBD2 (6 bases). CDR3 length: 13 residues. The V and J ends lost 8 bases and 5 bases respectively, with 15 bases between them. Germline V CDR1 and CDR2: SEHNR, FQNEAQ (reference sequence). CDR3 amino acids: CASQRLVSETQYF. The CDR3 nucleotides are TGTGCCAGCCAGCGACTAGTCTCGGAGACCCAGTACTTC.

The chain employs TRBV12-5 and TRBJ1-4; TRBD1 agrees at 7 bases. Germline V CDR1 and CDR2: LGHNT, FRNRAP. Trimming at V came to 1 base and at J to 6 bases, leaving 8 bases not matched to a gene. The CDR3 runs 16 residues. In nucleotides, the CDR3 is TGTGCTAGTGGTTTGGGCGGGACAGTTGCCGATGAAAAACTGTTTTTT. Translating gives CASGLGGTVADEKLFF.

The chain is built from TRBV3-1 (or the pseudogene TRBV3-2) and TRBJ1-3; TRBD1 agrees at 8 bases. There are 15 residues in the CDR3. Looked up from germline, CDR1 is LGHDT and CDR2 is YNNKEL (reference sequence). The J segment lost 3 bases and the V segment lost 4 bases, leaving 5 bases of the junction unmatched. The DNA of the CDR3 is TGTGCCAGCAGCCTCGACAGGGGATTTGGAAACACCATATATTTT. Amino acid sequence: CASSLDRGFGNTIYF.

This clone was counted only a few times. V gene TRBV2 combines with J gene TRBJ1-2; D ambiguous. Germline V gene lookup returns CDR1 SNHLY and CDR2 FYNNEI. V lost 3 bases and J 4 bases, leaving 9 bases between the germline ends. The CDR3 has 13 amino acids. CDR3 DNA: TGTGCCAGCAGTGAGAACAGAGTCTATGGCTACACCTTC. Translation gives CASSENRVYGYTF.

This clone was counted between two and nine times. The chain carries TRBV6-4 and TRBJ1-6, with D possibly TRBD1 on 6 matching bases. The V end lost 5 bases, the J end lost 10 bases, and 12 bases lay between the germline ends. From germline, CDR1 is MRHNA and CDR2 SNTAGT. There are 13 residues in the CDR3. CDR3 DNA: TGTGCCAGCAGTCCAAGGGGGGGATCACCCCTCCACTTT. Its protein is CASSPRGGSPLHF.

The chain combines TRBV6-5 with TRBJ1-2, with 8 bases matching TRBD1. The ends lost 6 bases at V and 4 bases at J; junction bases unmatched: 4. Germline assignment: CDR1 MNHEY and CDR2 SVGAGI. The CDR3 has 13 residues. CDR3 protein: CASRWDRSYGYTF. CDR3 nucleotide sequence: TGTGCCAGCAGATGGGACAGGAGCTATGGCTACACCTTC.

J is TRBJ1-3 and V is TRBV30; D gene ambiguous. CDR1 GTSNPN and CDR2 SVGIG come from the germline V gene (reference sequence). The CDR3 loop spans 15 amino acids. Trimming stripped 4 bases from V and 0 bases from J, with 13 bases between. CDR3 nucleotides: TGTGCCTGGACTACAGAAGCTTTCTCTGGAAACACCATATATTTT. Protein: CAWTTEAFSGNTIYF.

The chain recombines TRBV5-5 with TRBJ1-4; 7 positions match TRBD1. There are 19 residues in the CDR3. The V gene's germline CDR1 is SGHKS and CDR2 YYEKEE (reference sequence). The V gene end was trimmed by 3 bases and the J gene end by 3 bases; junction bases not matched to a gene: 17. This CDR3 reads CASSSSGQLFLRANEKLFF. CDR3 DNA sequence: TGTGCCAGCAGCTCGTCGGGACAGCTATTCCTGAGGGCTAATGAAAAACTGTTTTTT.

This chain joins TRBV28 and TRBJ1-5; D is uncertain. This CDR3 contains 16 residues. Germline V gene lookup returns CDR1 MDHEN and CDR2 SYDVKM. Trimming removed 3 bases from V and 3 bases from J, with 15 bases in between. The CDR3 DNA reads as TGTGCCAGCAGTTTCCACCGCGGAGGTTCCAATCAGCCCCAGCATTTT. The encoded protein is CASSFHRGGSNQPQHF.

This rearrangement joins TRBV9 to TRBJ2-2, with TRBD1 matching 7 bases. The V and J ends lost 4 bases and 3 bases, in that order; junction bases with no gene match: 18. CDR3 length: 19 residues. The germline CDR1 and CDR2 sequences are SGDLS and YYNGEE. The CDR3 here is CASSPLLAPGQRYTGELFF. In nucleotides, the CDR3 is TGTGCCAGCAGCCCCCTTCTTGCCCCGGGACAGCGCTACACCGGGGAGCTGTTTTTT.

J is TRBJ2-3 and V is TRBV19, with 7 bases identical to TRBD1. J was trimmed by 0 bases and V by 7 bases; bases with no gene match: 7. This CDR3 region has 15 residues. Germline V gives CDR1 LNHDA, CDR2 SQIVND (reference sequence). The CDR3 loop is CASNRQGTSTDTQYF. In DNA, the CDR3 is TGTGCCAGTAACAGACAGGGCACAAGCACAGATACGCAGTATTTT.

This clone was counted once. The CDR3 DNA reads as TGCGCCAGCAGCTTGGAGGGGTTGGGTGAGCAGTTCTTC. Its protein is CASSLEGLGEQFF. The rearrangement joins TRBV5-1 to TRBJ2-1; maybe TRBD1 (5 bases). There are 13 residues in the CDR3. Trimming left V 0 bases short and J 9 bases short, with 10 bases between. From germline, CDR1 is SGHRS and CDR2 YFSETQ.

CDR3 DNA sequence: TGTGCCAGCAGCCTTCTTACCGGGACAGGCAGCGAAAAACTGTTTTTT. It specifies CASSLLTGTGSEKLFF. The V call is TRBV5-8, the J call TRBJ1-4; 8 positions agree with TRBD1. This CDR3 contains 16 residues. Germline V gene sequence: CDR1 SGHTS, CDR2 YDEGEE. The V gene end was trimmed by 4 bases and the J gene end by 8 bases; junction bases not matched to a gene: 13.

This clone was observed many times. J is TRBJ2-7 and V is TRBV7-2, with 7 bases fitting TRBD1. J lost 4 bases, V lost 1 base, and 4 bases had no gene match. Germline V gives CDR1 SGHTA, CDR2 FQGNSA. This CDR3 has 14 amino acids. CDR3 nucleotide sequence: TGTGCCAGCAGCTTAGATCACAGGGGTTACGAGCAGTACTTC. Its protein is CASSLDHRGYEQYF.

The chain employs TRBV5-1 and TRBJ2-1, with 12 bases that match TRBD2. The CDR3 loop spans 17 amino acids. The J segment lost 8 bases and the V segment lost 4 bases, leaving 13 bases of the junction unmatched. Germline CDR1 SGHRS, CDR2 YFSETQ. The CDR3: CASSRLASGGATDEQFF. The CDR3 coding sequence is TGCGCCAGCAGCCGACTAGCTAGCGGGGGGGCGACGGATGAGCAGTTCTTC.

This clone was observed once. The chain links TRBV9 to TRBJ2-1, with a weak D call TRBD1 (5 bases). Germline values: CDR1 SGDLS, CDR2 YYNGEE. Trimming cost V 4 bases and J 9 bases, with 14 bases left between them. The CDR3 has 13 amino acids. The CDR3 DNA reads as TGTGCCAGCAGCCCGACTGGGGCAACTGAGCAGTTCTTC. Protein: CASSPTGATEQFF.